This T cell receptor (beta chain) was sequenced in a study of lymphopenia after photon versus proton radiotherapy. General observations from the study: In patients who died, overall survival fell as post-nadir TCR diversity dropped more. Oligoclonal CD8+ Temra expansion after nadir drove photon patients' diversity drop.

The CDR3 runs 16 residues. CDR1 is LNHDA, CDR2 SQIVND, per germline (reference sequence). V trimming: 5 bases; J trimming: 4 bases; junction bases outside the gene matches: 4. The sample holds one count of this clone. The antigen is undetermined. Method: immunoSEQ multiplex PCR; TCRdb's copy keeps in-frame clones and lacks some. The sample records approximately 35,000 clones, roughly 88% being singletons. Sequences were derived from peripheral blood, sampled from a patient treated with photon-based radiotherapy. V and J are TRBV19 and TRBJ2-1; 14 bases are a match to TRBD2. This clonotype was sampled from a woman between 50 and 59 years old with pancreatic cancer. The CDR3 sequence is CASSSRLAGGYNEQFF. The CDR3 DNA follows: TGTGCCAGTAGTTCAAGACTAGCGGGAGGGTACAATGAGCAGTTCTTC.